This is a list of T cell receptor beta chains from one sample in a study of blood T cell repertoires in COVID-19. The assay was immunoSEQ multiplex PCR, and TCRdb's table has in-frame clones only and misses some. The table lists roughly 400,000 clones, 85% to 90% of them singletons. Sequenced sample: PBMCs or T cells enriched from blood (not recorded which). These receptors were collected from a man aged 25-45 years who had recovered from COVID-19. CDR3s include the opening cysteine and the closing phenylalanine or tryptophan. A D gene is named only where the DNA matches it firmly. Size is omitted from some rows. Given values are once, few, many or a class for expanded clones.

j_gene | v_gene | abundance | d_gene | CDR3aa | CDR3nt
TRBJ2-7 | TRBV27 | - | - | CASSSSQMGGKVNEQYF | TGTGCCAGCAGTTCTAGTCAGATGGGCGGGAAGGTCAACGAGCAGTACTTC
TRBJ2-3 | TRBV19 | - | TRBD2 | CASSITTPPRTSGDSTDTQYF | TGTGCCAGTAGTATCACCACACCCCCCAGGACTAGCGGGGATAGCACAGATACGCAGTATTTT
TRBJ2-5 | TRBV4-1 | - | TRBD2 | CASSQDLGLAGGQETQYF | TGCGCCAGCAGCCAAGATCTTGGGCTAGCGGGAGGGCAAGAGACCCAGTACTTC
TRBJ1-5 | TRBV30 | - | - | CAWSQQGDQPQHF | TGTGCCTGGAGTCAACAGGGCGATCAGCCCCAGCATTTT
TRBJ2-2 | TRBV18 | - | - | CASSPTFTTGELFF | TGTGCCAGCTCACCTACATTTACGACCGGGGAGCTGTTTTTT
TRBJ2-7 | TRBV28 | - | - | CASSRGSYEQYF | TGTGCCAGCAGCAGGGGTTCCTACGAGCAGTACTTC
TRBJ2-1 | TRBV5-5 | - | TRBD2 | CASSPVGGGGYNEQFF | TGTGCCAGCAGCCCCGTAGGCGGGGGGGGCTACAATGAGCAGTTCTTC
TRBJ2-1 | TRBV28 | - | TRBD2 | CASSLGLAAYNEQFF | TGTGCCAGCAGTTTAGGGCTAGCGGCCTACAATGAGCAGTTCTTC
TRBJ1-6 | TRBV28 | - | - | CASSLVRGASPLHF | TGTGCCAGCAGTTTAGTCAGGGGAGCTTCACCCCTCCACTTT
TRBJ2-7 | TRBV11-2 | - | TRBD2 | CASSLLGLAGRNEQYF | TGTGCCAGCAGCTTATTGGGACTAGCGGGTAGGAACGAGCAGTACTTC
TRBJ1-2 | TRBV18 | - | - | CASSPQTTDYGYTF | TGTGCCAGCTCACCCCAAACTACGGACTATGGCTACACCTTC
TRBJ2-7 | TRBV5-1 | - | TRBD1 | CASSTWTGGPGEQYF | TGCGCCAGCAGCACATGGACAGGGGGCCCAGGTGAGCAGTACTTC
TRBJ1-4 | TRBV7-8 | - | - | CASSARRQVATNEKLFF | TGTGCCAGCAGCGCGCGGAGGCAAGTTGCAACTAATGAAAAACTGTTTTTT
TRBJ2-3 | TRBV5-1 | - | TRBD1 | CASSRSTGPTDTQYF | TGCGCCAGCAGCCGATCGACAGGGCCCACAGATACGCAGTATTTT
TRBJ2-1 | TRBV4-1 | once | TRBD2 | CASSPGTWREVGNEQFF | TGCGCCAGCAGCCCTGGGACTTGGCGGGAGGTAGGAAATGAGCAGTTCTTC
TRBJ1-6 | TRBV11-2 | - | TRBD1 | CASSLTVPGTGGYSPLHF | TGTGCCAGCAGCTTAACGGTTCCCGGGACAGGGGGGTATTCACCCCTCCACTTT
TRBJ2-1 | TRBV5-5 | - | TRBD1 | CASSLTGGIYNEQFF | TGTGCCAGCAGCTTAACAGGGGGCATCTACAATGAGCAGTTCTTC
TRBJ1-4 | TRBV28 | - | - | CASKKAGRGKGANEKLFF | TGTGCCAGCAAAAAAGCGGGAAGGGGTAAAGGGGCTAATGAAAAACTGTTTTTT
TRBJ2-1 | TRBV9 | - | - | CASSVVGTLRYNEQFF | TGTGCCAGCAGCGTAGTAGGGACACTGAGGTACAATGAGCAGTTCTTC
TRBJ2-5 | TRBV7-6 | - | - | CASSFSKETQYF | TGTGCCAGCAGCTTTTCAAAAGAGACCCAGTACTTC
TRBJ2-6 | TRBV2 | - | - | CASNYLQGISSGANVLTF | TGTGCCAGCAACTACCTACAGGGAATCTCGTCTGGGGCCAACGTCCTGACTTTC
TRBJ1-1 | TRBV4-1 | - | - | CASSQSISRANTEAFF | TGCGCCAGCAGCCAATCGATCTCCAGGGCTAACACTGAAGCTTTCTTT
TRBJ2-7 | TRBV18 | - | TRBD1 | CASSDRGRPSYEQYF | TGTGCCAGCTCAGACAGGGGGAGGCCCTCCTACGAGCAGTACTTC
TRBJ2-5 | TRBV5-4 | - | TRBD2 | CASSLNSGPQETQYF | TGTGCCAGCAGCCTAAATAGCGGGCCCCAAGAGACCCAGTACTTC
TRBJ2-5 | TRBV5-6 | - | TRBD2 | CASSSGGLAGGVETQYF | TGTGCCAGCAGCTCCGGTGGACTAGCGGGAGGAGTGGAGACCCAGTACTTC
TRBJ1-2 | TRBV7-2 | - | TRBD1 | CAGSGQGQRGYTF | TGTGCCGGCTCGGGACAGGGGCAGAGGGGCTACACCTTC
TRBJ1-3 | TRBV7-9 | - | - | CASSIHPGNTIYF | TGTGCCAGCAGCATACATCCCGGAAACACCATATATTTT
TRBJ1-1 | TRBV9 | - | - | CASSENRAAEAFF | TGTGCCAGCAGCGAGAACAGGGCGGCTGAAGCTTTCTTT
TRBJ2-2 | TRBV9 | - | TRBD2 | CASSVAWEGTGELFF | TGTGCCAGCAGCGTAGCGTGGGAGGGCACCGGGGAGCTGTTTTTT
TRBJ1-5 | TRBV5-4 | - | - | CASSGPGQPQHF | TGTGCCAGCAGCGGCCCGGGGCAGCCCCAGCATTTT
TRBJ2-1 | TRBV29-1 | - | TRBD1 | CSVGTESGDEQFF | TGCAGCGTCGGGACAGAGTCCGGCGATGAGCAGTTCTTC
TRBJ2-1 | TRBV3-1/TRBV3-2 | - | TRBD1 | CASSHRTGYNEQFF | TGTGCCAGCAGCCACAGGACAGGGTACAATGAGCAGTTCTTC
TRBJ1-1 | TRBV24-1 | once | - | CATSDRDIPEAFF | TGTGCCACCAGTGACAGGGACATTCCTGAAGCTTTCTTT
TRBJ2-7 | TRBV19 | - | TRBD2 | CASSINHLAGVPIEQYF | TGTGCCAGTAGTATTAACCACCTAGCGGGAGTCCCCATCGAGCAGTACTTC
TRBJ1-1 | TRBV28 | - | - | CASSPETDTEAFF | TGTGCCAGCAGTCCAGAGACTGACACTGAAGCTTTCTTT
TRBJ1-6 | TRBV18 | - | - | CASSPMEGEGPLHF | TGTGCCAGCTCACCAATGGAGGGGGAGGGACCCCTCCACTTT
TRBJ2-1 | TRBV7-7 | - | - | CASSLDSDSYNEQFF | TGTGCCAGCAGCCTGGACTCGGACTCCTACAATGAGCAGTTCTTC
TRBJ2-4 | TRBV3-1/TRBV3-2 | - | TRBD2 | CASSRWTSGSREAKNIQYF | TGTGCCAGCAGCCGGTGGACTAGCGGGAGCAGGGAGGCCAAAAACATTCAGTACTTC
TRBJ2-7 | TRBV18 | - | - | CASSPPGGYEQYF | TGTGCCAGCTCACCACCGGGCGGGTACGAGCAGTACTTC
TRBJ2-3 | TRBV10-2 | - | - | CASKAAGDTQYF | TGCGCCAGCAAGGCAGCGGGAGATACGCAGTATTTT
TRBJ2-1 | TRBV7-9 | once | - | CASSLGTMGIDEQFF | TGTGCCAGCAGCTTAGGGACTATGGGCATAGATGAGCAGTTCTTC
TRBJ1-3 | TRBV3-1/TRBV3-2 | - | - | CASSQGQQFGNTIYF | TGTGCCAGCAGCCAAGGACAGCAGTTTGGAAACACCATATATTTT
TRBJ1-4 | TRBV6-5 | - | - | CASRLGGIDEKLFF | TGTGCCAGCAGACTCGGGGGAATAGATGAAAAACTGTTTTTT
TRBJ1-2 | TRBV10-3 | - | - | CAISDTTSGYTF | TGTGCCATCAGCGACACAACCTCGGGCTACACCTTC
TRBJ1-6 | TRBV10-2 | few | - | CASSEQNNSPLHF | TGCGCCAGCAGTGAACAAAATAATTCACCCCTCCACTTT
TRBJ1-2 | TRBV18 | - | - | CASSGQNYGYTF | TGTGCCAGCTCCGGACAGAACTATGGCTACACCTTC
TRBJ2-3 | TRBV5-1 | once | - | CASSLAGDRADTQYF | TGCGCCAGCAGCTTGGCGGGGGATAGGGCAGATACGCAGTATTTT
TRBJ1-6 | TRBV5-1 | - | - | CASRSTGKPLHF | TGCGCCAGCAGGTCGACGGGGAAACCCCTCCACTTT
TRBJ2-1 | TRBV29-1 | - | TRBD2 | CSTLAGGPNEQFF | TGCAGCACTCTAGCGGGAGGGCCAAATGAGCAGTTCTTC
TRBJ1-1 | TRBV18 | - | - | CASSPLLNTEAFF | TGTGCCAGCTCACCATTACTCAACACTGAAGCTTTCTTT
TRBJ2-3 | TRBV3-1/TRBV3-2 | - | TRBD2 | CASSQDRLAGAYTDTQYF | TGTGCCAGCAGCCAAGATCGACTAGCGGGGGCCTACACAGATACGCAGTATTTT
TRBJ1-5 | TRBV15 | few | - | CATSGSGSRQPQHF | TGTGCCACCAGCGGGTCCGGGAGTCGTCAGCCCCAGCATTTT
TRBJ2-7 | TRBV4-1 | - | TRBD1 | CASSQIGTVYEQYF | TGCGCCAGCAGCCAAATCGGGACAGTCTACGAGCAGTACTTC